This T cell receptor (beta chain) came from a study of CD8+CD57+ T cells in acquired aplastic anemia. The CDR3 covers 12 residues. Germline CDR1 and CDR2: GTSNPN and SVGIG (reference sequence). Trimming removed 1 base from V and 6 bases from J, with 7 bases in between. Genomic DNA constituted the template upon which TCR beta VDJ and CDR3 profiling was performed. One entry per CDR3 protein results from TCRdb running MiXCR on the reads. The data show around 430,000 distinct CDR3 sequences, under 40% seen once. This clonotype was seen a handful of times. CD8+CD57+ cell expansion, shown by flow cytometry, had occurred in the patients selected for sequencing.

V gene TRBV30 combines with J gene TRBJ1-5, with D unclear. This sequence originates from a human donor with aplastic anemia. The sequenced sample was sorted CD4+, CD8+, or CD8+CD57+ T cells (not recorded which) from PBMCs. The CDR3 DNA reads TGTGCCTGGAGTGACTCCAGTCAGCCCCAGCATTTT. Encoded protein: CAWSDSSQPQHF.